This entry describes one T cell receptor (beta chain). The data belong to a study of control samples from healthy donors and cancer patients. Trimming cost V 4 bases and J 0 bases, with 10 bases left between them. The germline CDR1 and CDR2 sequences are SGDLS and YYNGEE. There are 15 residues in the CDR3. Clones were read by immunoSEQ multiplex PCR, and TCRdb kept only the in-frame ones, dropping some. The sample has roughly 130,000 clones, 80% to 95% seen once. Sequences were obtained from blood. The receptor was derived from a man younger than 35 in good health. The V call is TRBV9, the J call TRBJ2-2, with D perhaps matching TRBD1 (6 bases). The CDR3 is CASSIRDTNTGELFF. The CDR3 DNA is TGTGCCAGCAGCATCCGGGACACGAACACCGGGGAGCTGTTTTTT. Complete variable domain (other parts from reference TRBV9 and TRBJ2-2): DSGVTQTPKHLITATGQRVTLRCSPRSGDLSVYWYQQSLDQGLQFLIQYYNGEERAKGNILERFSAQQFPDLHSELNLSSLELGDSALYFCASSIRDTNTGELFFGEGSRLTVL.